This TCR beta chain was observed in a study of CD4+ T cells in melanoma. Study-wide results and caveats: In melanoma, neoantigen-specific CD4+ T cells reportedly differed in differentiation state. A reported correlation linked neoantigen-specific CD4+ T cells to CD8+, macrophage and B cell function.

Repertoires were generated with immunoSEQ multiplex PCR, while TCRdb's copy carries only in-frame clones and drops some. The sample has over 100,000 clones; 92% are singletons. In the case of this clone: Its antigen is unidentified.

The material sequenced was peripheral blood. The sequence derives from a human donor with melanoma.

The CDR3 nucleotides read TGTGCCAGCGGCCATCTAGCGCCTCAGTTCTTC. Encoded protein: CASGHLAPQFF. The chain combines TRBV5-4 with TRBJ2-1, with a weak D call TRBD2 (6 bases). Trimming stripped 7 bases from V and 13 bases from J, with 15 bases between. This CDR3 has 11 amino acids. Germline V lookup: CDR1 SGHNT, CDR2 YYREEE (reference sequence).